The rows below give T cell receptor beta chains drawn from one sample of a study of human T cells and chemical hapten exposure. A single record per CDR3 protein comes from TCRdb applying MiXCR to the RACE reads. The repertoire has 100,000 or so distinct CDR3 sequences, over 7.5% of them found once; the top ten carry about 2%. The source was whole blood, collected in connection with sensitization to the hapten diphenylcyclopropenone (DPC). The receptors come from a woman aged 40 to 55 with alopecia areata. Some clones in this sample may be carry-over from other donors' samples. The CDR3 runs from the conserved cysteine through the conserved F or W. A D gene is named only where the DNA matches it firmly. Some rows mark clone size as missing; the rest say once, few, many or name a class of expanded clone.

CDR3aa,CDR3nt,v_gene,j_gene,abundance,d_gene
CASSIKSGTANYEQYF,TGTGCCAGCAGCATCAAATCTGGGACCGCCAATTACGAGCAGTACTTC,TRBV7-2,TRBJ2-7,few,-
CASSLLAGGNEQFF,TGTGCCAGCAGCTTACTGGCCGGGGGCAATGAGCAGTTCTTC,TRBV7-2,TRBJ2-1,-,-
CASRQAPTSYNEQFF,TGTGCCAGCCGCCAGGCTCCCACCTCCTACAATGAGCAGTTCTTC,TRBV6-2/TRBV6-3,TRBJ2-1,many,-
CASSPRLAGSTDTQYF,TGTGCCAGCAGCCCCCGACTAGCGGGGTCCACAGATACGCAGTATTTT,TRBV5-4,TRBJ2-3,-,TRBD2
CASSPSTFGGEEFF,TGTGCCAGCAGCCCGTCAACCTTTGGGGGTGAGGAGTTCTTC,TRBV7-2,TRBJ2-1,-,-
CASSQGGRGNEQFF,TGTGCCAGCAGCCAAGGCGGTCGAGGCAATGAGCAGTTCTTC,TRBV3-1,TRBJ2-1,-,-
CASSLQAGPGETQYF,TGCGCCAGCAGCTTGCAAGCAGGGCCCGGTGAGACCCAGTACTTC,TRBV5-1,TRBJ2-5,many,-
CASSLITTVNTEAFF,TGTGCCAGCAGCTTAATTACGACAGTGAACACTGAAGCTTTCTTT,TRBV7-8,TRBJ1-1,few,-
CSVLPGLAQETQYF,TGCAGTGTTTTACCGGGACTAGCGCAAGAGACCCAGTACTTC,TRBV20-1,TRBJ2-5,-,TRBD2
CASSHASWASGNTIYF,TGCGCCAGCAGCCATGCCAGCTGGGCAAGTGGAAACACCATATATTTT,TRBV4-3,TRBJ1-3,-,-
CSARDLASKSEQYF,TGCAGTGCTAGAGATCTGGCTAGTAAGTCCGAGCAGTACTTC,TRBV20-1,TRBJ2-7,many,-
CASSLDPSPNTEAFF,TGTGCCAGCAGCTTAGACCCCAGTCCGAACACTGAAGCTTTCTTT,TRBV11-2,TRBJ1-1,few,-
CASSLVEKGVNTEAFF,TGCGCCAGCAGCTTGGTCGAAAAAGGGGTGAACACTGAAGCTTTCTTT,TRBV5-1,TRBJ1-1,-,-
CASSRGTATEAFF,TGTGCCAGCAGCCGTGGGACCGCCACTGAAGCTTTCTTT,TRBV7-9,TRBJ1-1,few,-
CASTSRGGNQPQHF,TGTGCCAGCACCTCGAGGGGCGGGAATCAGCCCCAGCATTTT,TRBV6-2/TRBV6-3,TRBJ1-5,few,-
CASSSTTGKTQYF,TGTGCCAGCAGTTCTACGACTGGGAAGACCCAGTACTTC,TRBV28,TRBJ2-5,-,-
CSVRTSGSYEQFF,TGCAGCGTCCGGACTAGCGGGAGCTATGAGCAGTTCTTC,TRBV29-1,TRBJ2-1,many,TRBD2
CASSPDRYNEQFF,TGTGCCAGCTCACCCGACAGGTACAATGAGCAGTTCTTC,TRBV18,TRBJ2-1,many,-
CASSSWTGGNTGELFF,TGTGCCAGCAGCTCGTGGACAGGGGGAAACACCGGGGAGCTGTTTTTT,TRBV7-2,TRBJ2-2,-,TRBD1
CASSYAGMAGELFF,TGTGCCAGCAGTTATGCCGGGATGGCCGGGGAGCTGTTTTTT,TRBV6-5,TRBJ2-2,few,-
CSVVGQGAGEAFF,TGCAGCGTAGTGGGACAGGGGGCCGGTGAAGCTTTCTTT,TRBV29-1,TRBJ1-1,many,TRBD1
CASSVYGPDSNEQFF,TGTGCCAGCAGCGTATACGGCCCCGACTCAAATGAGCAGTTCTTC,TRBV9,TRBJ2-1,-,-
CASSLSREQYF,TGTGCCAGCAGTTTATCGAGAGAGCAGTACTTC,TRBV28,TRBJ2-7,many,-
CASRFRPGTGGRQETQYF,TGTGCCAGCAGGTTCCGTCCCGGGACAGGGGGCCGGCAAGAGACCCAGTACTTC,TRBV6-5,TRBJ2-5,many,TRBD1
CASSLHGNTEAFF,TGCGCCAGCAGCTTGCATGGGAACACTGAAGCTTTCTTT,TRBV5-1,TRBJ1-1,-,-
CSGKDGGHEKLFF,TGCAGCGGAAAAGACGGAGGGCATGAAAAACTGTTTTTT,TRBV29-1,TRBJ1-4,-,-
CVSARTGTYEQYF,TGTGTCTCAGCGCGGACAGGGACCTACGAGCAGTACTTC,TRBV6-2/TRBV6-3,TRBJ2-7,many,TRBD1
CASSQGSGNIQYF,TGTGCCAGCAGCCAAGGTAGCGGAAACATTCAGTACTTC,TRBV3-1,TRBJ2-4,few,-
CASSSGTSGRAESYNEQFF,TGCGCCAGCAGCTCGGGGACTAGCGGGAGGGCTGAGTCCTACAATGAGCAGTTCTTC,TRBV5-1,TRBJ2-1,many,TRBD2
CSAREGAHNEKLFF,TGCAGTGCCCGTGAGGGGGCGCATAATGAAAAACTGTTTTTT,TRBV20-1,TRBJ1-4,few,TRBD1
CASSLGTVAGNTIYF,TGCGCCAGCAGCTTGGGGACAGTTGCCGGAAACACCATATATTTT,TRBV5-1,TRBJ1-3,-,-
CASSSNQGASSPLHF,TGTGCCAGCAGCTCAAATCAGGGAGCCAGTTCACCCCTCCACTTT,TRBV7-2,TRBJ1-6,many,-
CASSSQKPIPEQFF,TGTGCCAGCAGCTCACAAAAACCCATCCCCGAGCAGTTCTTC,TRBV11-2,TRBJ2-1,-,-
CASSESLAGELFF,TGTGCCAGCAGTGAGTCTTTGGCGGGGGAGCTGTTTTTT,TRBV2,TRBJ2-2,-,-
CASTNRRGEQFF,TGTGCCAGCACCAACCGGAGGGGTGAGCAGTTCTTC,TRBV7-6,TRBJ2-1,-,-
CASSTVVQPQHF,TGTGCCAGCAGCACCGTCGTTCAGCCCCAGCATTTT,TRBV21-1,TRBJ1-5,many,-
CASSPGRWATNEQFF,TGTGCCAGCAGTCCCGGCAGATGGGCCACCAATGAGCAGTTCTTC,TRBV6-5,TRBJ2-1,many,-
CASSWRQGGPLEAFF,TGTGCCAGCAGTTGGAGACAGGGTGGGCCCCTTGAAGCTTTCTTT,TRBV6-5,TRBJ1-1,-,TRBD1
CSVGRSYYEQYF,TGCAGCGTCGGAAGGTCCTACTACGAGCAGTACTTC,TRBV29-1,TRBJ2-7,many,-
CSARPGPEYTEAFF,TGCAGCGCAAGGCCGGGACCCGAGTACACTGAAGCTTTCTTT,TRBV29-1,TRBJ1-1,-,-
CASSLGVAGFTDTQYF,TGTGCCAGCAGTTTAGGGGTAGCGGGTTTCACAGATACGCAGTATTTT,TRBV28,TRBJ2-3,many,TRBD2
CATSGWRDNQNNEQFF,TGTGCCACCAGTGGATGGAGGGACAACCAAAACAATGAGCAGTTCTTC,TRBV24-1,TRBJ2-1,-,-
CASSLGQGQNSPLHF,TGTGCCAGCAGCTTAGGCCAGGGTCAAAATTCACCCCTCCACTTT,TRBV11-2,TRBJ1-6,few,-
CASSLAGDRNQPQHF,TGTGCCAGCAGCTTGGCCGGGGATCGCAATCAGCCCCAGCATTTT,TRBV5-4,TRBJ1-5,few,-
CSARVDREGEKLFF,TGCAGTGCTAGAGTGGACAGGGAAGGTGAAAAACTGTTTTTT,TRBV20-1,TRBJ1-4,many,TRBD1
CASSLRTGGFPGANVLTF,TGTGCCAGCAGCTTAAGGACAGGGGGCTTCCCTGGGGCCAACGTCCTGACTTTC,TRBV11-1,TRBJ2-6,-,TRBD1
CSARPRGRRDTQYF,TGCAGTGCTAGACCCAGGGGGCGCAGAGATACGCAGTATTTT,TRBV20-1,TRBJ2-3,many,TRBD1
CASSGRLAGDADTQYF,TGTGCCAGCAGCGGTCGACTAGCGGGAGACGCAGATACGCAGTATTTT,TRBV9,TRBJ2-3,-,TRBD2
CASSLALGGGYEQYF,TGTGCTAGCAGCTTAGCGCTTGGCGGTGGTTACGAGCAGTACTTC,TRBV7-7,TRBJ2-7,-,-
CASSPQDAGVTGELFF,TGTGCCAGCTCACCACAGGATGCGGGAGTCACCGGGGAGCTGTTTTTT,TRBV18,TRBJ2-2,few,TRBD2
CASSLSRGRFETQYF,TGTGCCAGCAGTTTATCCAGGGGGCGTTTTGAGACCCAGTACTTC,TRBV27,TRBJ2-5,few,TRBD1
CASSQEQSRTPSGAFF,TGCGCCAGCAGCCAAGAGCAGAGCAGGACACCCAGTGGGGCTTTCTTT,TRBV4-3,TRBJ1-1,few,-
CASSYSSFPDNEQFF,TGTGCCAGCAGTTACTCGAGCTTCCCTGACAATGAGCAGTTCTTC,TRBV6-2/TRBV6-3,TRBJ2-1,few,-
CASSKGPAFGNIQYF,TGCGCCAGCAGCAAAGGGCCGGCCTTTGGAAACATTCAGTACTTC,TRBV5-1,TRBJ2-4,-,-
CASSQTSGLSGELFF,TGCGCCAGCAGCCAGACTAGCGGGTTGTCCGGGGAGCTGTTTTTT,TRBV5-1,TRBJ2-2,-,TRBD2
CASSSAAGAGTEAFF,TGTGCCAGCAGTTCAGCTGCAGGGGCGGGCACTGAAGCTTTCTTT,TRBV28,TRBJ1-1,many,-
CASSTSGIVTQYF,TGTGCCAGCAGTACTAGCGGGATCGTGACCCAGTACTTC,TRBV2,TRBJ2-5,-,TRBD2
CASSLVIAPGAQEKLFF,TGTGCCAGCAGCTTAGTAATAGCTCCTGGCGCCCAAGAAAAACTGTTTTTT,TRBV7-2,TRBJ1-4,many,-
CASSLSGSQYNEQFF,TGTGCCAGCAGCTTGAGCGGGAGCCAATACAATGAGCAGTTCTTC,TRBV9,TRBJ2-1,many,TRBD2